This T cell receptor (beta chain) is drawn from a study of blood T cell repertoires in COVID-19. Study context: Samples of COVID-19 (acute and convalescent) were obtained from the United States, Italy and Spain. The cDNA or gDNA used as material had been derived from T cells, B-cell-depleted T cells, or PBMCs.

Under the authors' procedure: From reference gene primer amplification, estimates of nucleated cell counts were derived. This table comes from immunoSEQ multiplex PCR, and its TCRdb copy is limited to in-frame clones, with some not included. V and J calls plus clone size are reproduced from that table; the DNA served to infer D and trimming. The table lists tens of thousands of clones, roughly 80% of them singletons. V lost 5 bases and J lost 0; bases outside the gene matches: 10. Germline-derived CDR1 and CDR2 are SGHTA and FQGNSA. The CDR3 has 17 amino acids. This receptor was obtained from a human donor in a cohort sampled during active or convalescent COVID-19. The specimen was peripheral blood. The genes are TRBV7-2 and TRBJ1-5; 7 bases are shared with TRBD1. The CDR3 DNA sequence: TGTGCCAGCAGCAGCCGGGACAGCTATTATAGCAATCAGCCCCAGCATTTT. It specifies CASSSRDSYYSNQPQHF.